The 32 T cell receptor beta chains below all came from one sample that was sequenced in a study of regulatory T cells. Primers: 52 TRBV forward and 13 TRBJ reverse. Repertoires were generated with immunoSEQ multiplex PCR, while TCRdb's copy carries only in-frame clones and drops some. The sample holds some 17,000 clones; roughly nine tenths are singletons and the top ten take more than 30%. The sample was CD8+ T cells sorted from blood. These receptors were taken from a person under 30 with CD3G deficiency.

This sequence joins TRBV7-9 and TRBJ2-5, with a possible D match to TRBD1 (6 bases). Germline CDR1 and CDR2: SEHNR and FQNEAQ (reference sequence). The CDR3 is 14 amino acids. V was trimmed by 5 bases and J by 2 bases, leaving 12 bases between them. Here the CDR3 DNA reads TGTGCCAGCAGCCTCACAGGGCGTCAAGAGACCCAGTACTTC. Protein: CASSLTGRQETQYF.

The rearrangement uses TRBV5-1 and TRBJ2-1, with TRBD1 matching over 8 bases. The CDR3 loop spans 16 amino acids. The V gene's germline CDR1 is SGHRS and CDR2 YFSETQ. The trim removed 0 bases at V and 4 bases at J, leaving 6 bases unmatched. The CDR3 reads CASSLGQGWMYNEQFF. DNA of the CDR3: TGCGCCAGCAGCTTGGGACAGGGGTGGATGTACAATGAGCAGTTCTTC.

The V gene is TRBV7-9, the J gene TRBJ2-7; 10 nucleotides align to TRBD1. The CDR3 loop spans 14 amino acids. V shed 1 base, J shed 4 bases, and the junction held 1 base outside the gene matches. CDR1 is SEHNR, CDR2 FQNEAQ, per germline (reference sequence). CDR3 protein: CASSLGDRGYEQYF. The CDR3 DNA reads as TGTGCCAGCAGCTTAGGGGACAGGGGTTACGAGCAGTACTTC.

The chain combines TRBV7-9 with TRBJ1-2, with 7 bases identical to TRBD1. J was trimmed by 6 bases and V by 4 bases; bases with no gene match: 5. The CDR3 totals 13 residues. Germline lookup yields CDR1 SEHNR and CDR2 FQNEAQ (reference sequence). The CDR3 DNA follows: TGTGCCAGCAGCTACGACAGGGAGGATGGCTACACCTTC. It translates to CASSYDREDGYTF.

The chain recombines TRBV6-5 with TRBJ2-7, with 12 bases fitting TRBD2. Germline-derived CDR1 and CDR2 are MNHEY and SVGAGI. The CDR3 runs to 15 residues. Unmatched junction bases numbered 1, after V lost 0 bases and J lost 4 bases. The CDR3 DNA sequence: TGTGCCAGCAGTTACTCGACTAGCGGGGGTTACGAGCAGTACTTC. As protein: CASSYSTSGGYEQYF.

The V gene is TRBV6-5, the J gene TRBJ1-1; D is ambiguous. CDR1 is MNHEY and CDR2 is SVGAGI in the germline V gene. The V and J ends lost 2 bases and 7 bases respectively, with 14 bases between them. This CDR3 spans 14 amino acids. Here the CDR3 DNA reads TGTGCCAGCAGTTACAGTTTAGGGTTGAGTGAAGCTTTCTTT. Its protein product is CASSYSLGLSEAFF.

The chain has TRBV27 and TRBJ2-5; perhaps D is TRBD1 or TRBD2 (5 bases each). The better agreement between TRBJ2-7 and the DNA end casts doubt on the J call. This CDR3 has 16 amino acids. Looked up from germline, CDR1 is MNHEY and CDR2 is SMNVEV (reference sequence). The CDR3 protein is CASSSRPGTPLYEQYF. The CDR3 coding sequence is TGTGCCAGCAGTTCTCGTCCCGGGACCCCCCTCTACGAGCAGTACTTC.

The chain joins TRBV28 to TRBJ1-2; possibly TRBD1 for D (6 bases). The CDR3 has 15 amino acids. Trimming cost V 1 base and J 0 bases, with 9 bases left between them. CDR1 and CDR2 from the germline V gene are MDHEN and SYDVKM. In DNA, the CDR3 is TGTGCCAGCAGTTTATCGGAGGGGGCTAACTATGGCTACACCTTC. As protein: CASSLSEGANYGYTF.

The CDR3 coding sequence is TGTGCCAGCAGTTGGACTAGCGGGGGGCGTGAGCAGTTCTTC. Translation gives CASSWTSGGREQFF. This chain joins TRBV2 and TRBJ2-1, with 14 nucleotides matching TRBD2. The V gene's germline CDR1 is SNHLY and CDR2 FYNNEI. The ends lost 5 bases at V and 9 bases at J; junction bases unmatched: 3. The CDR3 has 14 amino acids.

The V call is TRBV9, the J call TRBJ1-1; D is uncertain. V was trimmed by 0 bases and J by 0 bases, leaving 9 bases between them. There are 15 residues in the CDR3. The germline V gene encodes CDR1 SGDLS and CDR2 YYNGEE. The DNA of the CDR3 is TGTGCCAGCAGCGTAGTTCCGGGCCTGAACACTGAAGCTTTCTTT. Translating gives CASSVVPGLNTEAFF.

The rearrangement links TRBV19 to TRBJ2-1, with D tentatively TRBD2 (6 bases). Germline assignment: CDR1 LNHDA and CDR2 SQIVND (reference sequence). The CDR3 runs 13 residues. Between the trimmed V and J ends, which lost 6 bases and 6 bases, there was a span of 12 bases. CDR3 amino acids: CASSVTGVNEQFF. CDR3 sequence (DNA): TGTGCCAGTAGCGTAACGGGGGTCAATGAGCAGTTCTTC.

This rearrangement joins TRBV2 to TRBJ2-3, with D perhaps TRBD1 or TRBD2 (5 bases each). V was clipped by 8 bases and J by 1 base, with 19 bases between them. The CDR3 is made up of 16 amino acids. CDR1 and CDR2 from the germline V gene are SNHLY and FYNNEI. The CDR3 sequence: CASPPRTGPGTDTQYF. The CDR3 DNA reads as TGTGCCAGCCCCCCCCGGACGGGGCCGGGCACAGATACGCAGTATTTT.

V usage is TRBV11-3 and J usage is TRBJ2-3; D remains ambiguous. V shed 2 bases and J shed 3 bases, with 12 bases lying between them. The CDR3 length is 15 residues. Looked up from germline, CDR1 is SGHNT and CDR2 is YENEEA. In DNA, the CDR3 is TGTGCCAGCAGCTTAACAGATAGTGAGACAGATACGCAGTATTTT. Amino acids: CASSLTDSETDTQYF. The full variable domain, rest sourced from reference TRBV11-3 and TRBJ2-3, is EAGVVQSPRYKIIEKKQPVAFWCNPISGHNTLYWYLQNLGQGPELLIRYENEEAVDDSQLPKDRFSAERLKGVDSTLKIQPAELGDSAVYLCASSLTDSETDTQYFGPGTRLTVL.

Worth noting for this clone: This same CDR3 is encoded by further DNA sequences in the sample. The chain carries TRBV7-8 and TRBJ2-7; D may be TRBD1 or TRBD2 (5 bases each). Germline assignment: CDR1 SGHVS and CDR2 FQNEAQ. The CDR3 has 14 amino acids. V lost 5 bases, J lost 2 bases, and 13 bases lay in between. In DNA form, the CDR3 reads TGTGCCAGCAGCCCGCCTGGGGGTACCTACGAGCAGTACTTC. Encoded protein: CASSPPGGTYEQYF.

This chain links TRBV11-2 with TRBJ1-2; a weak D match, TRBD1 (5 bases). Germline V gene data show CDR1 as SGHAT and CDR2 as FQNNGV. The CDR3 is 16 residues long. V lost 5 bases and J lost 1, with 17 bases in between. The DNA for the CDR3 is TGTGCCAGCAGCCTAGTATCGGACACTTTTAACTATGGCTACACCTTC. It encodes CASSLVSDTFNYGYTF.

V is TRBV28 and J is TRBJ1-5; 8 bases match TRBD1. The germline V gene has CDR1 MDHEN and CDR2 SYDVKM. The CDR3 is 16 amino acids. V lost 4 bases to trimming and J lost 3 bases; unmatched junction nucleotides: 8. CDR3 DNA: TGTGCCAGCAGTTCCCTGCGGACAGGGCCCAATCAGCCCCAGCATTTT. Translating it yields CASSSLRTGPNQPQHF.

J is TRBJ2-4 and V is TRBV7-9; 9 bases are a match to TRBD1. The CDR3 loop spans 16 amino acids. Trimming removed 4 bases from V and 0 bases from J; junction bases left unmatched: 4. CDR1 SEHNR and CDR2 FQNEAQ come from the germline V gene (reference sequence). The chain's CDR3 is CASSSGQGLAKNIQYF. The CDR3 bases are TGTGCCAGCAGCTCGGGACAGGGACTAGCCAAAAACATTCAGTACTTC.

This clone showed up just once. CDR3 bases: TGTGCCAGCGTGGCTAGCGGGGGACAGCGCGAGCAGTACTTC. Translating it yields CASVASGGQREQYF. The chain recombines TRBV2 with TRBJ2-7, with 10 bases matching TRBD2. CDR1 SNHLY and CDR2 FYNNEI come from the germline V gene. Losses at the gene ends were 8 bases for V and 6 bases for J; bases not matched to a gene: 10. CDR3 length equals 14 residues.

V usage is TRBV9 and J usage is TRBJ2-1; 8 bases align to TRBD1. Germline lookup yields CDR1 SGDLS and CDR2 YYNGEE. The CDR3 is 15 residues long. J was trimmed by 3 bases and V by 4 bases; bases with no gene match: 6. This CDR3 is CASSYAGQGYNEQFF. CDR3 sequence (DNA): TGTGCCAGCAGCTATGCCGGACAGGGCTACAATGAGCAGTTCTTC.

This clone has only one observation. CDR3 protein: CASSVTGATSNEQFF. The CDR3 DNA is TGTGCCAGCAGCGTGACAGGGGCCACTTCCAATGAGCAGTTCTTC. The chain joins TRBV9 to TRBJ2-1; 8 bases are shared with TRBD1. Germline V gives CDR1 SGDLS, CDR2 YYNGEE. V lost 2 bases to trimming and J lost 6 bases; unmatched junction nucleotides: 7. CDR3 length equals 15 residues. The entire variable domain, with the rest obtained from reference TRBV9 and TRBJ2-1, is as follows: DSGVTQTPKHLITATGQRVTLRCSPRSGDLSVYWYQQSLDQGLQFLIQYYNGEERAKGNILERFSAQQFPDLHSELNLSSLELGDSALYFCASSVTGATSNEQFFGPGTRLTVL.

The chain carries TRBV5-4 and TRBJ2-1; possibly TRBD2 for D (7 bases). The CDR3 is 14 residues long. V lost 2 bases and J lost 8, with 14 bases in between. Germline values: CDR1 SGHNT, CDR2 YYREEE (reference sequence). CDR3 region: CASSFLRGPDEQFF. The CDR3 DNA reads TGTGCCAGCAGCTTTTTGCGGGGGCCGGATGAGCAGTTCTTC.

In its sample, this clone was seen a few times. The chain joins TRBV27 to TRBJ2-1; 7 nucleotides match TRBD1. Germline V lookup: CDR1 MNHEY, CDR2 SMNVEV (reference sequence). The CDR3 length is 12 residues. Trimming removed 5 bases from V and 5 bases from J; junction bases left unmatched: 0. CDR3 nucleotide sequence: TGTGCCAGCAGTACAGGGGACAATGAGCAGTTCTTC. This gives the protein CASSTGDNEQFF.

The chain carries TRBV28 and TRBJ2-7; perhaps D is TRBD1 or TRBD2 (5 bases each). Germline V gene sequence: CDR1 MDHEN, CDR2 SYDVKM. Trimming shortened V by 8 bases and J by 0 bases, and 17 bases separated the two germline ends. This CDR3 has 15 residues. CDR3 residues: CASAKIRDGSYEQYF. CDR3 nucleotides: TGTGCCAGCGCTAAAATCCGGGACGGCTCCTACGAGCAGTACTTC. Combining the CDR3 with reference TRBV28 and TRBJ2-7 gives the whole variable domain DVKVTQSSRYLVKRTGEKVFLECVQDMDHENMFWYRQDPGLGLRLIYFSYDVKMKEKGDIPEGYSVSREKKERFSLILESASTNQTSMYLCASAKIRDGSYEQYFGPGTRLTVT.

The chain recombines TRBV10-3 with TRBJ2-1; 11 bases are a match to TRBD2. The CDR3 sequence is 17 residues long. With 0 bases clipped from V and 3 bases from J, the junction kept 4 bases outside the gene matches. In germline, CDR1 is ENHRY, CDR2 SYGVKD. The DNA for the CDR3 is TGTGCCATCAGTGAGTCCCTCGGGACTAGCGGCTACAATGAGCAGTTCTTC. Amino acid sequence: CAISESLGTSGYNEQFF.

The chain couples TRBV19 to TRBJ1-5; D is perhaps TRBD1 (5 bases). CDR3 length: 13 amino acids. Trimming took 11 bases from V and 0 from J, leaving 11 bases between them. Germline CDR1 and CDR2: LNHDA and SQIVND (reference sequence). The CDR3: CASWGNSNQPQHF. The CDR3 nucleotides read TGTGCCTCATGGGGGAATAGCAATCAGCCCCAGCATTTT.

The sample holds one count of this clone. The CDR3 protein is CAIRKDLSYEQYF. The CDR3 DNA sequence: TGTGCCATCAGGAAGGATTTATCCTACGAGCAGTACTTC. This chain links TRBV10-3 with TRBJ2-7; no reliable D call. The germline V gene has CDR1 ENHRY and CDR2 SYGVKD. CDR3 length: 13 amino acids. Trimming took 6 bases from V and 1 from J, leaving 10 bases between them.

V usage is TRBV15 and J usage is TRBJ1-5; tentative D call: TRBD1 (6 bases). Trimming stripped 2 bases from V and 3 bases from J, with 11 bases between. The germline V gene encodes CDR1 LNHNV and CDR2 YYDKDF (reference sequence). There are 15 residues in the CDR3. In DNA, the CDR3 is TGTGCCACCAGCAGATCGGGGGCAGTCAATCAGCCCCAGCATTTT. Residues: CATSRSGAVNQPQHF.

The chain has TRBV13 and TRBJ2-1; 9 bases match TRBD2. J gave up 10 bases and V 1 base, and 11 bases lay outside the gene matches. This CDR3 comprises 16 residues. Looked up from germline, CDR1 is PRHDT and CDR2 is FYEKMQ (reference sequence). The DNA for the CDR3 is TGTGCCAGCAGCTTAGTGTCTGCGGGGGGGTTTAGGGAGCAGTTCTTC. Protein: CASSLVSAGGFREQFF.

This chain uses TRBV29-1 with TRBJ2-1, with no clear D. Germline-derived CDR1 and CDR2 are SQVTM and ANQGSEA. CDR3 size: 13 residues. Trimming took 1 base from V and 5 from J, leaving 9 bases between them. CDR3: CSVEGPTNNEQFF. CDR3 sequence (DNA): TGCAGCGTTGAAGGGCCCACAAACAATGAGCAGTTCTTC.

The J gene is TRBJ2-7, the V gene TRBV11-2, with TRBD2 matching 7 bases. Germline V CDR1 and CDR2: SGHAT, FQNNGV. The V and J ends lost 2 bases and 2 bases, in that order; junction bases with no gene match: 18. This CDR3 spans 19 amino acids. CDR3 region: CASSLNRIVWGGRTYEQYF. For the CDR3, the DNA is TGTGCCAGCAGCTTAAATAGAATTGTATGGGGCGGGAGAACCTACGAGCAGTACTTC.

V and J are TRBV28 and TRBJ1-1; 8 bases are shared with TRBD1. Germline V lookup: CDR1 MDHEN, CDR2 SYDVKM. This CDR3 is built from 13 residues. The junction had 2 bases not matched to a gene; V was cut back by 4 bases and J by 4 bases. Here the CDR3 DNA reads TGTGCCAGCAGTTACAGGGGGAGCACTGAAGCTTTCTTT. Translating it yields CASSYRGSTEAFF. Combining the CDR3 with reference TRBV28 and TRBJ1-1 gives the whole variable domain DVKVTQSSRYLVKRTGEKVFLECVQDMDHENMFWYRQDPGLGLRLIYFSYDVKMKEKGDIPEGYSVSREKKERFSLILESASTNQTSMYLCASSYRGSTEAFFGQGTRLTVV.

The chain has TRBV7-8 and TRBJ2-7; perhaps TRBD1 as D (7 bases). V lost 2 bases and J lost 4, with 12 bases in between. The V gene's germline CDR1 is SGHVS and CDR2 FQNEAQ. The length of the CDR3 is 14 residues. In nucleotides, the CDR3 is TGTGCCAGCAGCTTAACAGCAGGGGGGTACGAGCAGTACTTC. Its protein is CASSLTAGGYEQYF.